This paragraph reports one T cell receptor beta chain. Its specificity is unknown. These data belong to a study of OX40 agonist ivuxolimab in advanced cancers. About the research overall: Partial responses were achieved by three patients, of whom one had hepatocellular carcinoma and two had cutaneous melanoma. Findings and limits, study-wide: In CD8+ T cells, expanded clones were on average more numerous than in CD4+.

TCRdb keeps only in-frame clones here, not all; method: immunoSEQ multiplex PCR. The table records 78,000 or so clones, 90% to 95% of them present only once. Germline CDR1 reads GTSNPN; CDR2 reads SVGIG (reference sequence). Trimming took off 0 bases at V and 1 base at J, with 6 bases between the two ends. The CDR3 is 13 amino acids. The rearrangement uses TRBV30 and TRBJ1-1, with unresolved D. The material sequenced was CD4+ or CD8+ T cells sorted from blood, taken in a trial of the OX40 agonist ivuxolimab. This TCR derives from an adult with an advanced solid tumor such as melanoma, head and neck, liver or kidney cancer. This CDR3 reads CAWSVLGNTEAFF. The DNA for the CDR3 is TGTGCCTGGAGTGTCCTTGGGAACACTGAAGCTTTCTTT.